This T cell receptor beta chain was captured by sequencing in a study of T cells expressing NK-cell markers. Looking at the study overall: Sorted CD3+CD56-NKG2C+, CD3+CD56+NKG2C+ and CD3+CD56+NKG2C- T cells supplied the TCR beta repertoires. One of the eight sequenced donors was seronegative, whereas the other seven were HCMV-seropositive.

TCR beta cDNA was made by 5'RACE template switching with UMIs. TCRdb reprocessed the 5' RACE reads; each CDR3 protein has one entry and no DNA is given. The sample totals under 200,000 distinct CDR3 sequences. Sequenced sample: blood T cells: a sorted CD56 or NKG2C T cell subset, CD4+ or CD8+ T cells, or bulk PBMC T cells (not recorded which). The TCR originated in a woman aged 18 to 75 in good health.

Here the CDR3 reads CAIVGDQHNEQFF. The V call is TRBV10-3, the J call TRBJ2-1; TCRdb's D call, TRBD1, is unchecked because there is no DNA. The CDR3 runs 13 residues. CDR1 ENHRY and CDR2 SYGVKD come from the germline V gene.